This TCR beta chain was recovered during a study of blood T cell repertoires in COVID-19. Study-wide context: The samples span acute and convalescent COVID-19 from the United States, Italy and Spain. PBMCs, B-cell-depleted T cells, or T cells provided the cDNA or gDNA that made up the material.

The CDR3 consists of 14 residues. V was clipped by 6 bases and J by 9 bases, with 15 bases between them. Looked up from germline, CDR1 is SNHLY and CDR2 is FYNNEI. In the source study's methods: Researchers report that nucleated cell counts were estimated from reference gene primer amplification. Libraries were prepared by immunoSEQ multiplex PCR; TCRdb keeps only in-frame clonotypes and omits some of them. V, J and clone size were drawn from that table, and D and trimming were deduced from the DNA. The table records tens of thousands of clones, roughly nine tenths of them present only once. This sequence originates from a man between 45 and 60 years old with acute or convalescent COVID-19. The chain has TRBV2 and TRBJ1-6; tentative D call: TRBD1 (6 bases). The sequencing input was peripheral blood. The CDR3: CASSATTGISPLHF. CDR3 bases: TGTGCCAGCAGCGCGACAACAGGGATTTCACCCCTCCACTTT.